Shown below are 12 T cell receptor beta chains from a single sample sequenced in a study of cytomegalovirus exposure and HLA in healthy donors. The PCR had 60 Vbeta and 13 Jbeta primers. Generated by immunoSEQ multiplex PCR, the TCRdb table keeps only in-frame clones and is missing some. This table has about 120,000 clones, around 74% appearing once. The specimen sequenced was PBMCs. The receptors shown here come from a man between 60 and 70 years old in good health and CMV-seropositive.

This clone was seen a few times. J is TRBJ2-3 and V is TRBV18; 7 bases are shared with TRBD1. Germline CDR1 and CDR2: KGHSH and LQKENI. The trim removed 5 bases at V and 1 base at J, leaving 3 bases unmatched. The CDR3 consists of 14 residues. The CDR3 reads CASSNDRGTDTQYF. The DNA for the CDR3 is TGTGCCAGCTCAAACGACAGGGGCACAGATACGCAGTATTTT.

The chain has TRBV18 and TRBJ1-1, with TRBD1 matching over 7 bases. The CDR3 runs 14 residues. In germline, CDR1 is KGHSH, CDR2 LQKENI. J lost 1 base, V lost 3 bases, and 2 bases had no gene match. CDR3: CASSPRTGNTEAFF. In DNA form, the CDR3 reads TGTGCCAGCTCACCTCGGACAGGGAACACTGAAGCTTTCTTT.

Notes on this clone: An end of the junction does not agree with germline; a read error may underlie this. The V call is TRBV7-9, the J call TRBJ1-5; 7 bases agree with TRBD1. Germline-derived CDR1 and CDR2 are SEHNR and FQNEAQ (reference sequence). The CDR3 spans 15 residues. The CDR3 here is CSSSPPGQPNQPQHF. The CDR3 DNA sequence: TGTTCCAGCAGTCCCCCGGGACAGCCCAATCAGCCCCAGCATTTT.

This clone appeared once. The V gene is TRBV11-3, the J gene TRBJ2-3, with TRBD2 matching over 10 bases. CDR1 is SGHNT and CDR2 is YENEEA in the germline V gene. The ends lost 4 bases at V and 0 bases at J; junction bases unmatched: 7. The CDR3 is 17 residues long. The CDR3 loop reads CASSSGTSVASTDTQYF. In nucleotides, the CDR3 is TGTGCCAGCAGCTCAGGGACTAGCGTTGCTAGCACAGATACGCAGTATTTT.

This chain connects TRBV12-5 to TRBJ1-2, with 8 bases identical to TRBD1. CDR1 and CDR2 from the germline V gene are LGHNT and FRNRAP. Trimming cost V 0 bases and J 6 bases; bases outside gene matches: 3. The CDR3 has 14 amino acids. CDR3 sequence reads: CASGLVAGGHGYTF. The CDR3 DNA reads TGTGCTAGTGGTTTGGTAGCAGGGGGCCATGGCTACACCTTC.

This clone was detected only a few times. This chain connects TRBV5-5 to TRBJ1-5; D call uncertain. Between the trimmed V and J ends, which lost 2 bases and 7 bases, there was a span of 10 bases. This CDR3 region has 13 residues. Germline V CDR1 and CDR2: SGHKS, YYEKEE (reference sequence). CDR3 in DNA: TGTGCCAGCAGCTTAGGTCCAGGACAGCCCCAGCATTTT. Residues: CASSLGPGQPQHF.

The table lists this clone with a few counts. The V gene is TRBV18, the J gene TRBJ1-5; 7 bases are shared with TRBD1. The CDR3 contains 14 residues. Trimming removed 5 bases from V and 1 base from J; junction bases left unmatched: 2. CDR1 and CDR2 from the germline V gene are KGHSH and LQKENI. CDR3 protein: CASSEQGSNQPQHF. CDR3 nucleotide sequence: TGTGCCAGCTCAGAACAGGGGAGCAATCAGCCCCAGCATTTT.

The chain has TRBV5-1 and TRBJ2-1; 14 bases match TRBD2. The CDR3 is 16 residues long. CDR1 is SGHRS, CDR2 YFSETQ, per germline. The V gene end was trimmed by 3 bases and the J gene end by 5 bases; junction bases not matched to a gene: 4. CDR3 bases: TGCGCCAGCAGCTCTGGACTAGCGGGAGGTCACAATGAGCAGTTCTTC. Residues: CASSSGLAGGHNEQFF.

Here the CDR3 reads CASSENTGGKNIQYF. Here the CDR3 DNA reads TGTGCCAGCAGTGAAAACACGGGGGGCAAAAACATTCAGTACTTC. The chain links TRBV2 to TRBJ2-4, with TRBD2 matching over 7 bases. Germline CDR1 is SNHLY and CDR2 is FYNNEI. The CDR3 loop spans 15 amino acids. The trim removed 2 bases at V and 3 bases at J, leaving 4 bases unmatched.

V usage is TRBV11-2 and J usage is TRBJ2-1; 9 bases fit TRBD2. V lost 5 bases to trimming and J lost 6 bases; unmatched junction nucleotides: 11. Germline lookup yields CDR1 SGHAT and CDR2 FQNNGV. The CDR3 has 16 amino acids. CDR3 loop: CASSLRASGIPNEQFF. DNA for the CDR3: TGTGCCAGCAGCCTCCGGGCTAGCGGGATCCCCAATGAGCAGTTCTTC.

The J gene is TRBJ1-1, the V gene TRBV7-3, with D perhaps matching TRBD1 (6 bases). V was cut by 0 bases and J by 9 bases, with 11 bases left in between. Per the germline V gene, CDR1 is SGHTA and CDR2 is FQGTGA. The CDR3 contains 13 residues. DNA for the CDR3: TGTGCCAGCAGCTTAACGAGGGGGGGGCAAGCTTTCTTT. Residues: CASSLTRGGQAFF.

CDR3 bases: TGTGCCAGCAGCCCATTCCGGGACACCTCCACTGAAGCTTTCTTT. Protein product: CASSPFRDTSTEAFF. The V call is TRBV7-9, the J call TRBJ1-1, with D possibly matching TRBD1 (6 bases). CDR1 and CDR2 from the germline V gene are SEHNR and FQNEAQ (reference sequence). The germline V and J ends were trimmed by 5 bases and 4 bases, with 17 bases remaining between them. This CDR3 has 15 residues. Together with reference TRBV7-9 and TRBJ1-1, the CDR3 gives the full variable domain: DTGVSQNPRHKITKRGQNVTFRCDPISEHNRLYWYRQTLGQGPEFLTYFQNEAQLEKSRLLSDRFSAERPKGSFSTLEIQRTEQGDSAMYLCASSPFRDTSTEAFFGQGTRLTVV.